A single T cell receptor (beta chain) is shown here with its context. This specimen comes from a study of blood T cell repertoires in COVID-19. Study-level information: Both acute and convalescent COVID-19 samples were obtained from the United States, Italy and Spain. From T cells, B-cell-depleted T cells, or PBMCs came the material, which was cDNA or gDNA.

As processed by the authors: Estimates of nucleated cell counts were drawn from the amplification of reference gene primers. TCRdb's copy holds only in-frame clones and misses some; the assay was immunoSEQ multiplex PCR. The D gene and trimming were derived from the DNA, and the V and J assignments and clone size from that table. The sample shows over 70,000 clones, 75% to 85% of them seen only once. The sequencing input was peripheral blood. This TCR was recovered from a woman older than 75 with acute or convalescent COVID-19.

For the CDR3, the DNA is TGTGCCAGCAGCAAACCTTGCTACAGCTATCAGCCCCAGCATTTT. Encoded protein: CASSKPCYSYQPQHF. This chain connects TRBV21-1 to TRBJ1-5; TRBD1 is the table's D call and was not checked against the DNA. TRBV21-1 constitutes a pseudogene. The CDR3 totals 15 residues.